This T cell receptor beta chain was sequenced for a study of siplizumab effects on memory and regulatory T cells. Profiled with immunoSEQ multiplex PCR; TCRdb holds only in-frame clones, not every one. The table includes about 69,000 clones, 88% detected once. This clone was detected only once. The sequencing input was Tregs sorted from blood. The clonotype originates from a human donor in good health.

Here the CDR3 reads CASSEERDSHGYTF. The CDR3 bases are TGTGCCAGCAGTGAAGAGCGGGACAGCCATGGCTACACCTTC. The chain employs TRBV2 and TRBJ1-2; TRBD1 matches 7 bases. The CDR3 spans 14 residues. Unmatched junction bases numbered 5, after V lost 1 base and J lost 6 bases. Germline V gives CDR1 SNHLY, CDR2 FYNNEI.